This T cell receptor beta chain emerged from a study of PD-1 blockade in classical Hodgkin lymphoma (dated by TCRdb to 2020 to 2021). Turning to the overall study: Nivolumab dosing was 3 mg/kg intravenously every 2 weeks, continuing until either disease progression or unacceptable toxicity. A peripheral blood immune signature of response to PD-1 blockade in classical Hodgkin lymphoma was defined using TCR beta sequencing and CyTOF.

This specimen's time point label, per the study, means: cycle 2 day 1 (C2D1) of nivolumab. Relapse after autologous stem cell transplantation had occurred in all trial patients, and cohorts A, B and C were distinguished by prior brentuximab vedotin exposure. The trial cohort was composed of under 70 patients with relapsed/refractory classical Hodgkin lymphoma, for whom complete response, partial response or progressive disease was recorded as best overall response. Single-agent nivolumab was administered to trial patients in the multi-cohort phase II CheckMate 205 trial. An independent review committee assessed best overall response using the 2007 International Working Group response criteria. PBMCs from the trial were collected at three points: immediately before nivolumab initiation (C1D1), and during therapy at cycle 2 day 1 and cycle 4 day 1. Peripheral blood was collected in 8 mL Vacutainer Cell Preparation Tubes, from which PBMCs were isolated by centrifugation and then cryopreserved.

On this clone: No cognate antigen has been identified for it. There are no base qualities to consult, and no much larger clone falls within one base.

Summary of the overall study and its limitations: A significant rise by C4D1 was seen in CD4+ but not CD8+ TCR diversity (p=0.0027 vs p=0.16), with the rise being most apparent in complete responders (p=0.02). Trial patients achieving complete response had baseline diversity similar to newly diagnosed patients, whereas partial responders and progressors had significantly lower diversity. Diversity was lower in patients who began nivolumab less than 1 year after ASCT, so these patients were left out of later analyses to avoid confounding by immune reconstitution. The study was restricted to a single clinical trial cohort, and the causes of repertoire differences, possibly disease activity or prior therapy, were left undefined. Baseline TCR diversity was reported as lower in newly diagnosed patients than in healthy donors, and lower still in relapsed/refractory patients.

Genomic DNA was extracted with the Qiagen DNeasy kit from unsorted PBMCs and from negatively selected CD4+ and CD8+ fractions. TCR beta CDR3 regions were amplified by immunoSEQ multiplex PCR using primers annealing to V and J segments. A synthetic immune receptor repertoire was used to minimize amplification bias, and remaining bias was computationally removed after sequencing. The original methods were these. Repertoire diversity was quantified as the Shannon entropy index using custom Python scripts. Unsorted, CD4+ and CD8+ repertoires were analyzed separately, except in combined analyses where CD4+ and CD8+ sequences were merged in silico. Clonal expansion was defined as at least a 2-fold frequency increase after treatment relative to C1D1, with a pseudocount of 0.5 for undetected baseline clones. Clones with 0 or 1 copy at C1D1 were defined as singleton clones, while clones with 2 or more copies were defined as non-singleton clones. Clones expanded in unsorted samples were annotated as CD4+, CD8+ or unknown by matching protein sequences in sorted samples from the same patient. Wilcoxon tests on paired samples were used to test diversity changes from C1D1 to C4D1. TCRdb stores this immuneACCESS table with in-frame sequences only. Part of the clones is absent; in the studies checked, under half of the shortfall reflects unresolved V genes, and no reason is known for the rest. That table furnishes V, J and clone size, whereas the DNA furnished D and trimming. For this sample the table gives 80,000 to 100,000 clones, of which roughly 81% were detected only once. The ten largest clonotypes hold roughly 15% of the sample.

The CDR3 runs 11 amino acids, cysteine and phenylalanine included. Just CDR3 DNA is preserved here, 33 bases in frame from base 1. The germline V and J ends show losses of 3 bases and 9 bases respectively, and no gene match explains 2 bases of the junction. The germline V gene sets CDR1 to SGHTA and CDR2 to FQGNSA. The receptor comes from a human donor with classical Hodgkin lymphoma. The sequencing here drew on peripheral blood mononuclear cells (PBMCs), taken before the second cycle of nivolumab. Recombination connected TRBV7-2 to TRBJ2-7, with TRBD1 identical over 7 junction bases. The CDR3 protein: CASSLTGRQYF. Here is the DNA: TGTGCCAGCAGCTTGACAGGGAGGCAGTACTTC. Here the CDR3 is joined to the reference TRBV7-2 and TRBJ2-7 genes, and the full variable domain is: GAGVSQSPSNKVTEKGKDVELRCDPISGHTALYWYRQSLGQGLEFLIYFQGNSAPDKSGLPSDRFSAERTGGSVSTLTIQRTQQEDSAVYLCASSLTGRQYFGPGTRLTVT.